A single sample gave rise to the 14 T cell receptor beta chains below, sequenced in a study of blood T cell repertoires in COVID-19. Method: immunoSEQ multiplex PCR; TCRdb's copy keeps in-frame clones and lacks some. The table has approximately 300,000 clones, 80% to 95% seen once; the top ten hold 6.8%. Specimen: peripheral blood. The receptors derive from a woman aged 25 to 39 with COVID-19, enrolled during active disease.

The CDR3, as DNA: TGTGCCAGCAGCTTCATTAGGGCAGGGGGATTGTATGAGCAGTACTTC. Translating gives CASSFIRAGGLYEQYF. V gene TRBV7-9 combines with J gene TRBJ2-7; 7 nucleotides align to TRBD1. Germline assignment: CDR1 SEHNR and CDR2 FQNEAQ (reference sequence). V lost 3 bases to trimming and J lost 7 bases; unmatched junction nucleotides: 15. CDR3 size: 16 residues.

The gene calls are TRBV19 and TRBJ1-5, with TRBD1 as a possible D gene (5 bases). Germline assignment: CDR1 LNHDA and CDR2 SQIVND (reference sequence). The CDR3 loop spans 14 amino acids. Trimming took 7 bases from V and 3 from J, leaving 13 bases between them. CDR3 nucleotide sequence: TGTGCCAGTAAGGGGCCGCTTGACAATCAGCCCCAGCATTTT. Its protein product is CASKGPLDNQPQHF.

The chain is built from TRBV5-1 and TRBJ1-4, with D possibly matching TRBD1 (6 bases). The germline V and J ends were trimmed by 5 bases and 4 bases, with 15 bases remaining between them. Germline V gives CDR1 SGHRS, CDR2 YFSETQ. The CDR3 has 15 amino acids. The CDR3 nucleotides are TGCGCCAGCAGGCCTACAGGGAAAAGTAATGAAAAACTGTTTTTT. This translates into CASRPTGKSNEKLFF.

This chain links TRBV30 with TRBJ2-5; 8 positions agree with TRBD2. V dropped 4 bases and J dropped 5; count of bases not matched to a gene: 12. The V gene's germline CDR1 is GTSNPN and CDR2 SVGIG (reference sequence). The CDR3 consists of 15 residues. DNA for the CDR3: TGTGCCTGGACTAAGGGCGAAGCGGGAGTGGAGACCCAGTACTTC. Translating gives CAWTKGEAGVETQYF.

The V and J genes are TRBV6-2 or TRBV6-3 and TRBJ2-7; D unclear. The CDR3 sequence is 13 residues long. The germline V gene has CDR1 MNHEY and CDR2 SVGEGT. Trimming left V 2 bases short and J 4 bases short, with 9 bases between. In DNA, the CDR3 is TGTGCCAGCAGTTACGCGCACCTTTACGAGCAGTACTTC. Residues: CASSYAHLYEQYF.

The J gene is TRBJ1-3, the V gene TRBV28, with D maybe TRBD1 (6 bases). CDR3 length: 14 residues. The V end lost 4 bases, the J end lost 3 bases, and 10 bases lay between the germline ends. Germline-derived CDR1 and CDR2 are MDHEN and SYDVKM. DNA of the CDR3: TGTGCCAGCAGTTCAGGGGCGGTTGGAAACACCATATATTTT. Translated: CASSSGAVGNTIYF.

The gene calls are TRBV6-1 and TRBJ2-6, with D tentatively TRBD1 (6 bases). Per germline, CDR1 MNHNS and CDR2 SASEGT. Trimming took off 2 bases at V and 1 base at J, with 15 bases between the two ends. The CDR3 has 18 amino acids. In nucleotides, the CDR3 is TGTGCCAGCAGTGAAATAAGAATCGACAGGTCTGGGGCCAACGTCCTGACTTTC. It specifies CASSEIRIDRSGANVLTF.

The rearrangement uses TRBV11-3 and TRBJ2-7; tentative D call: TRBD1 (6 bases). V gave up 5 bases and J gave up 4 bases, with 12 bases separating them. This CDR3 comprises 13 residues. Germline CDR1 reads SGHNT; CDR2 reads YENEEA. CDR3 nucleotides: TGTGCCAGCAGCCCAACCAGGGGTTACGAGCAGTACTTC. Protein sequence: CASSPTRGYEQYF.

This chain joins TRBV4-2 and TRBJ2-5; no firm D call. Trimming removed 4 bases at V and 1 base at J, with 7 bases between. Germline CDR1 LGHNA, CDR2 YNFKEQ. The CDR3 loop spans 13 amino acids. In DNA form, the CDR3 reads TGTGCCAGCAGCCGGAGTGGCCAAGAGACCCAGTACTTC. Translation gives CASSRSGQETQYF.

This chain connects TRBV24-1 to TRBJ2-1; no clear D. Trimming removed 1 base at V and 12 bases at J, with 9 bases between. The CDR3 sequence is 12 residues long. Germline-derived CDR1 and CDR2 are KGHDR and SFDVKD. CDR3 DNA: TGTGCCACCAGTGATTTAAACAATCGGCAGTTCTTC. It is translated as CATSDLNNRQFF.

J is TRBJ1-6 and V is TRBV11-2; 8 positions agree with TRBD1. V was pared by 4 bases and J by 6 bases, with 14 bases of the junction left unmatched. CDR3 length equals 18 residues. Germline values: CDR1 SGHAT, CDR2 FQNNGV. CDR3 bases: TGTGCCAGCAGCTCCAGTGTTAGTGGACAGGGATTTAATTCACCCCTCCACTTT. It is translated as CASSSSVSGQGFNSPLHF.

The J gene is TRBJ2-1, the V gene TRBV30; no definite D call. Germline CDR1 GTSNPN, CDR2 SVGIG (reference sequence). The CDR3 contains 11 residues. V was trimmed by 4 bases and J by 5 bases, leaving 6 bases between them. CDR3 loop: CAWTLHNEQFF. DNA of the CDR3: TGTGCCTGGACCCTTCACAATGAGCAGTTCTTC.

The gene calls are TRBV4-3 and TRBJ1-4; D is possibly TRBD1 (5 bases). The germline gives CDR1 LGHNA, CDR2 YSLEER. The CDR3 is made up of 13 amino acids. V was cut by 0 bases and J by 10 bases, with 9 bases left in between. CDR3 DNA: TGCGCCAGCAGCCAAGAGCCGGGGGTAAAACTGTTTTTT. It is translated as CASSQEPGVKLFF.

The chain recombines TRBV2 with TRBJ2-5; D is perhaps TRBD1 (7 bases). Trimming took 5 bases from V and 3 from J, leaving 16 bases between them. The CDR3 loop spans 15 amino acids. Per germline, CDR1 SNHLY and CDR2 FYNNEI. CDR3 nucleotides: TGTGCCAGCAGTCTCCAGGGGGGCGCCGAAGAGACCCAGTACTTC. This codes for CASSLQGGAEETQYF.